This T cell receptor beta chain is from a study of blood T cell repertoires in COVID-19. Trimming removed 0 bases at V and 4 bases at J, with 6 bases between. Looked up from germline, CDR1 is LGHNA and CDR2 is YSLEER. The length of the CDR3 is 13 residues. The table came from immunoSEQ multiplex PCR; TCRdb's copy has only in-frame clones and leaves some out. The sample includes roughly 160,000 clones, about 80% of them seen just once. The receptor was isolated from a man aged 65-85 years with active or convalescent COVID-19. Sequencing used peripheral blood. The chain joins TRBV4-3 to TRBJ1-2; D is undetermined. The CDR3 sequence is CASSQESLYGYTF. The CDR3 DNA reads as TGCGCCAGCAGCCAAGAAAGCCTCTATGGCTACACCTTC.